The 22 T cell receptor beta chains listed next were all sequenced from one sample in a study of T cell repertoires in cytomegalovirus infection. Their antigens are not known. Via MiXCR, TCRdb re-called the reads, giving one row per CDR3 protein. The repertoire has approximately 470,000 distinct CDR3 sequences, roughly 46% of them found once; the top ten carry about 41%. Source: cultured PBMCs, taken from culture after CMV antigen stimulation. All receptors come from a human donor in good health (CMV status not recorded). Some clones in this sample may be carry-over from other donors' samples.

This clonotype was counted only a few times. The rearrangement uses TRBV10-3 and TRBJ2-4, with no clear D. The germline CDR1 and CDR2 sequences are ENHRY and SYGVKD. Trimming left V 0 bases short and J 9 bases short, with 9 bases between. CDR3 size: 13 residues. The CDR3 DNA follows: TGTGCCATCAGTGAGTCCAAGTCCTCCATTCAGTACTTC. This codes for CAISESKSSIQYF.

The rearrangement joins TRBV27 to TRBJ1-5; D ambiguous. The CDR3 has 16 amino acids. V shed 5 bases and J shed 2 bases, with 16 bases lying between them. The germline V gene encodes CDR1 MNHEY and CDR2 SMNVEV (reference sequence). CDR3 sequence reads: CASSPSTMVGNQPQHF. CDR3 DNA: TGTGCCAGCAGTCCAAGTACGATGGTGGGCAATCAGCCCCAGCATTTT.

This clonotype was seen a few times. The rearrangement links TRBV7-2 to TRBJ2-7; the match to TRBD2 covers 10 bases. The CDR3 is 13 residues long. CDR1 and CDR2 (germline): SGHTA, FQGNSA. V shed 8 bases, J shed 1 base, and the junction held 2 bases outside the gene matches. The CDR3, as DNA: TGTGCCAGCGGAGCGGGGGGGTCCTACGAGCAGTACTTC. It translates to CASGAGGSYEQYF.

This clonotype was observed a few times. V and J are TRBV5-1 and TRBJ2-7, with a tentative D call TRBD1 (5 bases). Germline V lookup: CDR1 SGHRS, CDR2 YFSETQ. This CDR3 has 13 residues. Trimming shortened V by 6 bases and J by 1 base, and 11 bases separated the two germline ends. CDR3 sequence: CASTSTASYEQYF. For the CDR3, the DNA is TGCGCCAGCACATCGACAGCTTCCTACGAGCAGTACTTC.

This chain connects TRBV7-8 to TRBJ1-4, with D hard to call. The V end lost 3 bases, the J end lost 8 bases, and 7 bases lay between the germline ends. This CDR3 is built from 12 residues. CDR1 and CDR2 from the germline V gene are SGHVS and FQNEAQ. The CDR3 protein is CASSFSTEKLFF. In DNA, the CDR3 is TGTGCCAGCAGCTTTAGCACCGAAAAACTGTTTTTT.

This clonotype occurred once. The chain uses TRBV12-3 or TRBV12-4 and TRBJ1-1, with D perhaps TRBD1 (5 bases). The CDR3 has 16 amino acids. The V and J ends lost 4 bases and 6 bases respectively, with 21 bases between them. CDR3 protein: CASSYPGSVAGPEAFF. The CDR3 region has the DNA TGTGCCAGCAGTTACCCAGGGTCGGTGGCGGGGCCTGAAGCTTTCTTT.

This clonotype was observed a handful of times. The chain is built from TRBV6-1 and TRBJ2-1; 7 nucleotides line up with TRBD2. The trim removed 1 base at V and 5 bases at J, leaving 5 bases unmatched. Germline CDR1 MNHNS, CDR2 SASEGT. CDR3 size: 15 residues. The CDR3 bases are TGTGCCAGCAGTGAAGGGGCGGGAGTCCACAATGAGCAGTTCTTC. Translation: CASSEGAGVHNEQFF.

The chain recombines TRBV29-1 with TRBJ2-1; 8 bases fit TRBD2. Germline values: CDR1 SQVTM, CDR2 ANQGSEA. V gave up 8 bases and J gave up 8 bases; unmatched junction bases: 17. The CDR3 loop spans 15 amino acids. CDR3 nucleotides: TGCAGCTCGAAACAAGGGACTAGTTTTTGGGATGAGCAGTTCTTC. It codes for CSSKQGTSFWDEQFF.

This clonotype has only a few counts. This sequence joins TRBV28 and TRBJ1-4; no firm D call. V was trimmed by 2 bases and J by 5 bases, leaving 12 bases between them. The CDR3 sequence is 15 residues long. Germline V CDR1 and CDR2: MDHEN, SYDVKM. CDR3 DNA sequence: TGTGCCAGCAGTTTAGCCCGGGTCAGCAATGAAAAACTGTTTTTT. This encodes CASSLARVSNEKLFF.

The J gene is TRBJ2-2, the V gene TRBV7-8; 7 bases map to TRBD2. V was clipped by 7 bases and J by 6 bases; unmatched bases: 14. The CDR3 has 16 residues. Germline V gene data show CDR1 as SGHVS and CDR2 as FQNEAQ. This CDR3 is CASTSLVGGPSGELFF. The CDR3 nucleotides read TGTGCCAGCACCTCTTTAGTGGGAGGGCCCTCCGGGGAGCTGTTTTTT. Based on the CDR3 plus reference TRBV7-8 and TRBJ2-2, the full variable domain is GAGVSQSPRYKVAKRGQDVALRCDPISGHVSLFWYQQALGQGPEFLTYFQNEAQLDKSGLPSDRFFAERPEGSVSTLKIQRTQQEDSAVYLCASTSLVGGPSGELFFGEGSRLTVL.

The sample holds many counts of this clonotype. The chain carries TRBV11-2 and TRBJ2-1, with a tentative D call TRBD2 (5 bases). The CDR3 length is 15 residues. V lost 3 bases and J lost 0, with 9 bases in between. In germline, CDR1 is SGHAT, CDR2 FQNNGV. CDR3 loop: CASSFQRSSYNEQFF. DNA of the CDR3: TGTGCCAGCAGCTTCCAGCGGAGCTCCTACAATGAGCAGTTCTTC.

This clonotype was seen a handful of times. The CDR3 region has the DNA TGTGCCAGCACCCCGTCAGAGCGGGCTGTTGAAGCTTTCTTT. Its translation: CASTPSERAVEAFF. This chain connects TRBV12-3 or TRBV12-4 to TRBJ1-1; D remains ambiguous. The germline V and J ends were trimmed by 7 bases and 7 bases, with 19 bases remaining between them. The CDR3 runs 14 residues.

In this sample, this clonotype turned up a few times. This rearrangement joins TRBV5-1 to TRBJ2-5, with a weak D call TRBD1 (6 bases). Germline V gives CDR1 SGHRS, CDR2 YFSETQ. The CDR3 consists of 13 residues. Trimming took 8 bases from V and 7 from J, leaving 18 bases between them. This chain's CDR3 is CASTTPDSGTQYF. The CDR3 nucleotides are TGCGCCAGTACCACCCCGGACAGCGGGACCCAGTACTTC.

The rearrangement uses TRBV5-4 and TRBJ2-5; D call uncertain. CDR3 length: 15 residues. The ends were cut back, 0 bases at V and 1 base at J, with 10 bases in the middle. Germline V gene data show CDR1 as SGHNT and CDR2 as YYREEE (reference sequence). Here the CDR3 reads CASSLATAIQETQYF. CDR3 in DNA: TGTGCCAGCAGCTTGGCAACGGCAATCCAAGAGACCCAGTACTTC.

Details on this clonotype: A read error may be the cause here, since a much bigger clone is one base away. The genes are TRBV7-8 and TRBJ1-5; D uncertain. Deletions cut 5 bases from V and 8 bases from J, with 19 bases between. The V gene's germline CDR1 is SGHVS and CDR2 FQNEAQ. The CDR3 extends over 15 amino acids. The CDR3 loop reads CASSPSGLSAEPQHF. CDR3 sequence (DNA): TGTGCCAGCAGCCCTAGTGGTTTAAGTGCGGAGCCCCAGCATTTT. The full variable domain, with the rest looked up from reference TRBV7-8 and TRBJ1-5, is GAGVSQSPRYKVAKRGQDVALRCDPISGHVSLFWYQQALGQGPEFLTYFQNEAQLDKSGLPSDRFFAERPEGSVSTLKIQRTQQEDSAVYLCASSPSGLSAEPQHFGDGTRLSIL.

The rearrangement joins TRBV6-2 or TRBV6-3 to TRBJ2-5, with D perhaps TRBD2 (7 bases). The CDR3 consists of 13 residues. Germline V gene sequence: CDR1 MNHEY, CDR2 SVGEGT. V was cut by 6 bases and J by 7 bases, with 15 bases left in between. This CDR3 is CASSGGPRGTQYF. For the CDR3, the DNA is TGTGCCAGCAGCGGGGGGCCCAGGGGGACCCAGTACTTC.

The genes are TRBV20-1 and TRBJ2-1; 9 positions match TRBD2. The CDR3 covers 15 residues. V shed 1 base and J 4 bases; nucleotides not matched to a gene: 5. CDR1 DFQATT and CDR2 SNEGSKA come from the germline V gene (reference sequence). The CDR3 is CSARVGSGGYNEQFF. CDR3 bases: TGCAGTGCTAGAGTAGGTAGCGGGGGTTACAATGAGCAGTTCTTC.

This clonotype appeared a single time. The V and J genes are TRBV27 and TRBJ2-1, with D hard to call. Trimming cost V 3 bases and J 10 bases, with 10 bases left between them. Germline V CDR1 and CDR2: MNHEY, SMNVEV (reference sequence). The CDR3 has 12 residues. The CDR3 is CASSLSSWEQFF. The DNA for the CDR3 is TGTGCCAGCAGTTTGTCGTCGTGGGAGCAGTTCTTC.

This clonotype was seen a few times. This rearrangement joins TRBV4-1 to TRBJ2-7, with D possibly matching TRBD2 (6 bases). Germline V gene sequence: CDR1 MGHRA, CDR2 YSYEKL. The CDR3 sequence is 15 residues long. V shed 1 base and J shed 9 bases, with 19 bases lying between them. CDR3 in amino acids: CASSQVAAPGDAQYF. The DNA for the CDR3 is TGCGCCAGCAGCCAAGTAGCGGCCCCGGGAGACGCGCAGTACTTC.

The gene calls are TRBV7-2 and TRBJ2-7; D is perhaps TRBD2 (6 bases). Deletions cut 4 bases from V and 3 bases from J, with 13 bases between. Looked up from germline, CDR1 is SGHTA and CDR2 is FQGNSA. The CDR3 covers 14 residues. CDR3 residues: CASSSTPGSYEQYF. In DNA, the CDR3 is TGTGCCAGCAGCTCAACGCCCGGGAGCTACGAGCAGTACTTC.

This clonotype was seen only a few times. The chain recombines TRBV11-1 with TRBJ2-1; TRBD2 matches 8 bases. The CDR3 extends over 16 amino acids. Germline lookup yields CDR1 SGHAT and CDR2 FQDESV (reference sequence). J gave up 3 bases and V 5 bases, and 9 bases lay outside the gene matches. This CDR3 reads CASSDQTSESYNEQFF. CDR3 in DNA: TGTGCCAGCAGCGACCAGACTAGCGAAAGCTACAATGAGCAGTTCTTC. Drawing the rest from reference TRBV11-1 and TRBJ2-1, the complete variable domain is EAEVAQSPRYKITEKSQAVAFWCDPISGHATLYWYRQILGQGPELLVQFQDESVVDDSQLPKDRFSAERLKGVDSTLKIQPAELGDSAMYLCASSDQTSESYNEQFFGPGTRLTVL.

The CDR3 here is CASSENQISPLHF. The CDR3, as DNA: TGTGCCAGCAGTGAGAACCAAATTTCACCCCTCCACTTT. This chain links TRBV2 with TRBJ1-6; D is uncertain. Trimming took off 3 bases at V and 9 bases at J, with 9 bases between the two ends. Germline V gene data show CDR1 as SNHLY and CDR2 as FYNNEI. CDR3 length equals 13 residues.